This TCR beta chain is drawn from a study of Ad26.COV2.S vaccination and SARS-CoV-2 variants. The treatment denotes: around 19 received Ad26.COV2.S at low or high dose, single or two shots; 5 received placebo; per-sample allocation not given. Specimen acquisition occurred on day 63 following the initial vaccine or placebo injection. Germline CDR1 reads SGHVS; CDR2 reads FQNEAQ. The CDR3 has 15 residues. Trimming cost V 2 bases and J 1 base, with 11 bases left between them. Assay used: immunoSEQ multiplex PCR; TCRdb lists only in-frame clones, some missing. Of around 450,000 clones listed, more than 75% were seen once; the top ten hold around 3.6%.

The sequencing used peripheral blood, collected in a trial of Ad26.COV2.S vaccine versus placebo. The V gene is TRBV7-8, the J gene TRBJ1-2, with D perhaps TRBD1 (5 bases). The source is a person aged 18 to 59 who received the Ad26.COV2.S COVID-19 vaccine or a placebo. The CDR3 spells CASSLPGRNNYGYTF. The CDR3 nucleotides read TGTGCCAGCAGCTTACCGGGACGGAATAACTATGGCTACACCTTC.